This entry features one TCR beta chain sequence. Its antigen is not identified. With a far larger clone one base away, a read error is the likely cause. The V gene end was trimmed by 6 bases and the J gene end by 2 bases; junction bases not matched to a gene: 4. CDR1 and CDR2 (germline): MNHNS, SASEGT. This CDR3 contains 14 residues. This sample is drawn from a study of regulatory T cells in long-lasting Graves disease. The wider study: Graves' cases, newly diagnosed, had used antithyroid drugs under 3 months. Findings and limits, study-wide: Newly diagnosed patients shared around 910 public clonotypes; persistent patients shared 2,500 to 3,000.

Noted time point: newly diagnosed GD, antithyroid drugs for less than 3 months. Extracted PBMC RNA gave rise to the TCR library. Building the TCR beta libraries relied on iRepertoire HTBI primers, and CDR3 regions underwent Arm-PCR. Authors' methods: Across the samples, identification revealed around 65 TRBV and about 15 TRBJ segments. TCRdb re-called the multiplex PCR reads with MiXCR, one entry per CDR3 protein. What appears here as the V and J calls and clone size reflects TCRdb's work, not the paper's. The sample has around 400,000 distinct CDR3 sequences, about a sixth seen once. The sequences come from peripheral blood mononuclear cells (PBMCs), collected at new diagnosis, from a patient treated with antithyroid drugs. The V gene is TRBV6-1, the J gene TRBJ1-2; 9 nucleotides match TRBD1. This TCR was recovered from a female donor with Graves disease. CDR3 bases: TGTGCCAGCAGGGCCGGGACAGGGAACTATGGCTACACCTTC. Protein: CASRAGTGNYGYTF.